The sequence of this T cell receptor (beta chain) was determined in a study of human T cells and chemical hapten exposure (dated by TCRdb to the early 2020s). Background on the whole study: For sensitization, 2% DPC in acetone was applied to a roughly 2 cm by roughly 2 cm area of upper inner arm skin. Throughout the study period of about 22 weeks, patients also received therapeutic DPC doses to the scalp every week. Patch tests used Finn chambers with 0.01% DPC on the upper back, scored after 6 days by International Contact Dermatitis Research Group standards. Alopecia areata with under or over 50% scalp involvement, alopecia totalis and alopecia universalis were represented in the patient cohort, which was mostly female. Libraries were combined into a pool for sequencing, and differences in TCR yield between samples came mainly from small differences in library volumes within the pool. In alopecia patients, the study followed how the peripheral blood TCR repertoire changed in vivo over primary and secondary sensitization to diphenylcyclopropenone (DPC), a hapten. Patient blood was sampled pre-sensitization (week 0) and at 2, 6 and about 24 weeks after DPC sensitization. Some 29 alopecia patients gave blood for TCR sequencing at one to four time points (pre-sensitization, 2, 6 and 24 weeks).

The CDR3, cysteine through phenylalanine, is 13 amino acids long. Here the CDR3 DNA is all that survives: 39 bases in frame from base 1. V lost 1 base and J lost 2 bases; the stretch between them is 9 bases long. Looking up the germline V gene yields CDR1 SQVTM and CDR2 ANQGSEA. Libraries came from RACE. Instrument on record: NextSeq 500. During library preparation, unique molecular identifiers were attached to individual cDNA molecules so that TCRs could be counted quantitatively and reproducibly. Each blood RNA sample was used to sequence both TCR alpha and TCR beta chains. The authors' analysis ran thus. The median number of TCRs per sample was around 100,000, ranging from roughly 20,000 to 700,000. V, J and CDR3 annotation of the TCR reads was carried out using the Decombinator software suite. For PS versus PT1 abundance plots, all samples were subsampled to the same number of TCRs (28,000). TCRs were defined as expanded if absent before sensitization and observed at least eight times at the 2-week time point. TCRdb applied fastp at Q25 and MiXCR to the public reads, then kept only in-frame beta chains. When rows share a CDR3 protein, they turn into one entry using the most common DNA and genes. The V and J calls reflect TCRdb's pipeline rather than the authors' work. This sample gives 62,000 or so distinct CDR3 sequences in total; more than 9.5% of them show up just once. The ten largest clones represent about 2.3% of the sample.

Of note for this clonotype: Its antigen remains undetermined. Per-base quality was not reported, and no clone a single base away is much larger than it.

The research as a whole found: After repeated subsampling, changes were observed in the strength of the expansion versus patch-test correlation and in the threshold at which the correlation became significant. The number of TCRs above 1 in 1000 frequency did not change with DPC sensitization; there was no evidence of global repertoire structure alterations. Because all patients had alopecia, a presumed autoimmune disease, the immune response of the patients might differ from that of healthy individuals. Expanded TCRs formed significantly more large CDR3 similarity clusters than pre-sensitization or healthy control sets, consistent with antigen-driven responses. The number of PT1 expanded TCRs positively correlated with patch test score, significant at thresholds 8, 16 and 32 but not 4.

This specimen's time point label, per the study, means: patch test 3, about 24 weeks after DPC sensitization. Read against the paper, the sample's treatment or condition label means: therapeutic diphenylcyclopropenone sensitization with weekly scalp DPC. At each patch-test visit, blood was drawn before the patch test was applied. To be eligible, patients had to be aged 18 to 70, diagnosed with alopecia and judged suitable for DPC therapy, while pregnant patients were excluded. Unfractionated whole blood was collected in Tempus Blood RNA tubes, and total RNA was extracted from that blood. The specimen was whole blood, collected in connection with sensitization to the hapten diphenylcyclopropenone (DPC). This sequence originates from a young woman with alopecia areata. Some clones in this sample may be carry-over from other donors' samples. The rearranged chain carries TRBV29-1 and TRBJ2-7; a tentative D match to TRBD1 spans 5 bases. The CDR3 loop reads CSVEGTSTYEQYF. The DNA sequence is as follows: TGCAGCGTTGAAGGGACATCCACCTACGAGCAGTACTTC.